The count of the clone carrying this T cell receptor (beta chain) is one. Only in-frame clones appear in the TCRdb table, and some are missing; sequencing was by immunoSEQ multiplex PCR. The table lists 84,000 or so clones, approximately 97% of them singletons, with 0.18% in the top ten. This sample was taken from a study of technical replicates of blood from a few donors. There are 14 residues in the CDR3. Germline loops: CDR1 MRHNA, CDR2 SNTAGT. The V gene end was trimmed by 9 bases and the J gene end by 7 bases; junction bases not matched to a gene: 8. This TCR was recovered from a human donor in good health. The J gene is TRBJ2-1, the V gene TRBV6-4; 11 bases are shared with TRBD2. The sequencing input was T cells isolated from PBMCs. The CDR3 sequence is CASSGRAGRNEQFF. CDR3 nucleotide sequence: TGTGCCAGTAGCGGGAGGGCCGGTCGGAATGAGCAGTTCTTC.